Presented here are 13 T cell receptor beta chains from one specimen sequenced in a study of cytomegalovirus exposure and HLA in healthy donors. With 60 Vbeta and 13 Jbeta primers, the PCR was carried out. Assay used: immunoSEQ multiplex PCR; TCRdb lists only in-frame clones, some missing. Found here are 90,000 to 100,000 clones; the top ten clones hold roughly 3.5%. Sequenced material: PBMCs. These TCRs come from a woman aged 30 to 39 in good health and CMV-seronegative.

The V gene is TRBV5-4, the J gene TRBJ2-5, with 12 bases lining up with TRBD2. The CDR3 covers 16 residues. J gave up 4 bases and V 1 base, and 5 bases lay outside the gene matches. CDR1 SGHNT and CDR2 YYREEE come from the germline V gene (reference sequence). The CDR3 nucleotides read TGTGCCAGCAGCTTGCCTAGCGGGAGGGCCGTAGAGACCCAGTACTTC. Protein product: CASSLPSGRAVETQYF.

The genes are TRBV10-3 and TRBJ2-7; maybe TRBD2 (5 bases). Trimming took 6 bases from V and 0 from J, leaving 12 bases between them. The germline V gene encodes CDR1 ENHRY and CDR2 SYGVKD. This CDR3 region has 14 residues. The CDR3 protein is CAIRDRGSSYEQYF. CDR3 nucleotide sequence: TGTGCCATCAGGGACCGAGGGAGCTCCTACGAGCAGTACTTC.

The chain uses TRBV6-1 and TRBJ1-1; D unresolved. This CDR3 is 15 amino acids long. Germline V gene sequence: CDR1 MNHNS, CDR2 SASEGT. Trimming shortened V by 2 bases and J by 7 bases, and 17 bases separated the two germline ends. The CDR3 protein is CASSENVGGGGEAFF. CDR3 DNA: TGTGCCAGCAGTGAAAATGTTGGCGGTGGAGGTGAAGCTTTCTTT.

This chain links TRBV19 with TRBJ2-7; 7 bases align to TRBD1. The CDR3 is 13 residues long. Trimming took 4 bases from V and 3 from J; bases not matched to a gene: 3. Looked up from germline, CDR1 is LNHDA and CDR2 is SQIVND (reference sequence). The CDR3 nucleotides read TGTGCCAGTAGTAACCGGGACAGCTACGAGCAGTACTTC. It yields the protein CASSNRDSYEQYF.

J is TRBJ2-3 and V is TRBV7-8; the D gene is possibly TRBD1 (5 bases). Trimming stripped 3 bases from V and 4 bases from J, with 11 bases between. Germline CDR1 and CDR2: SGHVS and FQNEAQ. This CDR3 contains 14 residues. The CDR3 spells CASSLEARADTQYF. As DNA, the CDR3 is TGTGCCAGCAGCTTGGAAGCCAGGGCAGATACGCAGTATTTT.

The CDR3 loop reads CASSAPLSLSYEQYF. Here the CDR3 DNA reads TGTGCCAGCAGTGCACCACTGTCACTCTCCTACGAGCAGTACTTC. This sequence joins TRBV28 and TRBJ2-7; D gene ambiguous. The V gene's germline CDR1 is MDHEN and CDR2 SYDVKM. Trimming took off 5 bases at V and 0 bases at J, with 14 bases between the two ends. The CDR3 has 15 amino acids.

This sequence joins TRBV5-8 and TRBJ1-4; 10 bases match TRBD1. Germline trimming cut 1 base from V and 0 bases from J; bases unmatched to any gene: 9. Germline V gene sequence: CDR1 SGHTS, CDR2 YDEGEE. This CDR3 is built from 19 residues. The CDR3 region has the DNA TGTGCCAGCAGCTTGTCCCGACAGGGGGCCCTCGCAACTAATGAAAAACTGTTTTTT. It yields the protein CASSLSRQGALATNEKLFF. The full variable domain, its missing parts supplied by reference TRBV5-8 and TRBJ1-4, is EAGVTQSPTHLIKTRGQQATLRCSPISGHTSVYWYQQALGLGLQFLLWYDEGEERNRGNFPPRFSGRQFPNYSSELNVNALELEDSALYLCASSLSRQGALATNEKLFFGSGTQLSVL.

The chain couples TRBV5-1 to TRBJ2-3, with D perhaps TRBD2 (6 bases). V was shortened by 7 bases and J by 2 bases, with 11 bases between the two germline ends. The CDR3 extends over 13 amino acids. Germline CDR1 is SGHRS and CDR2 is YFSETQ. CDR3 region: CASGGDNTDTQYF. DNA of the CDR3: TGCGCCAGCGGAGGGGATAACACAGATACGCAGTATTTT.

The J gene is TRBJ2-3, the V gene TRBV2; D might be TRBD2 (6 bases). Per germline, CDR1 SNHLY and CDR2 FYNNEI. The V and J ends lost 2 bases and 4 bases respectively, with 13 bases between them. The CDR3 spans 15 residues. The DNA of the CDR3 is TGTGCCAGCAGTGAATCCCCGGGAGCATCAGATACGCAGTATTTT. Protein sequence: CASSESPGASDTQYF.

The chain employs TRBV28 and TRBJ2-4, with 13 bases fitting TRBD2. V gave up 5 bases and J gave up 4 bases; unmatched junction bases: 11. CDR1 and CDR2 (germline): MDHEN, SYDVKM. This CDR3 region has 18 residues. DNA of the CDR3: TGTGCCAGCAGTCCCCGGACTAGCGGGAGTAACGTGAAAAACATTCAGTACTTC. Its protein is CASSPRTSGSNVKNIQYF.

About this clone: The germline gene is not matched at one end of the junction; a read error may be the cause. The chain links TRBV5-6 to TRBJ1-1; tentative D call: TRBD1 (5 bases). CDR1 SGHDT and CDR2 YYEEEE come from the germline V gene. The length of the CDR3 is 15 residues. The chain's CDR3 is CASSLAAGLKTEAFF. The CDR3 DNA is TGTGCCAGCAGCTTGGCCGCGGGACTGAAGACTGAAGCTTTCTTT.

CDR3 loop: CASSATLDFEQFF. DNA of the CDR3: TGTGCCAGCAGTGCGACATTAGATTTTGAGCAGTTCTTC. The chain uses TRBV6-5 and TRBJ2-1; D ambiguous. Between the trimmed V and J ends, which lost 5 bases and 9 bases, there was a span of 14 bases. Germline V gene sequence: CDR1 MNHEY, CDR2 SVGAGI. The CDR3 covers 13 residues.

The chain is built from TRBV7-9 and TRBJ2-1; a possible D gene is TRBD1 (6 bases). CDR1 is SEHNR and CDR2 is FQNEAQ in the germline V gene (reference sequence). Trimming removed 11 bases at V and 2 bases at J, with 13 bases between. The CDR3 is 13 amino acids. In nucleotides, the CDR3 is TGTGCCGGGAGAGGGGGAGCCTACAATGAGCAGTTCTTC. Protein: CAGRGGAYNEQFF.